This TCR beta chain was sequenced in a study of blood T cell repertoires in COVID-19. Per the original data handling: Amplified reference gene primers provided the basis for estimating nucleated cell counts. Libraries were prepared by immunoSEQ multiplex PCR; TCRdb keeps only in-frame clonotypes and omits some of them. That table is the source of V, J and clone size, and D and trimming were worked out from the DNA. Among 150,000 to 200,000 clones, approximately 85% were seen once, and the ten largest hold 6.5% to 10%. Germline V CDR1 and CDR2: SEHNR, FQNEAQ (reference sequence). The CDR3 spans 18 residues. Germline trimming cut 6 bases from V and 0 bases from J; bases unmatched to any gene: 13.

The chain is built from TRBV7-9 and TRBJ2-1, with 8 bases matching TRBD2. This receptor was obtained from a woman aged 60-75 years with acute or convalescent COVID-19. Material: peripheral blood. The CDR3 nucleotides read TGTGCCAGCAGTTCTACCGATTTAGCGGGAAGCTCCTACAATGAGCAGTTCTTC. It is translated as CASSSTDLAGSSYNEQFF. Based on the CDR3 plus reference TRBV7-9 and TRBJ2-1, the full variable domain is DTGVSQNPRHKITKRGQNVTFRCDPISEHNRLYWYRQTLGQGPEFLTYFQNEAQLEKSRLLSDRFSAERPKGSFSTLEIQRTEQGDSAMYLCASSSTDLAGSSYNEQFFGPGTRLTVL.